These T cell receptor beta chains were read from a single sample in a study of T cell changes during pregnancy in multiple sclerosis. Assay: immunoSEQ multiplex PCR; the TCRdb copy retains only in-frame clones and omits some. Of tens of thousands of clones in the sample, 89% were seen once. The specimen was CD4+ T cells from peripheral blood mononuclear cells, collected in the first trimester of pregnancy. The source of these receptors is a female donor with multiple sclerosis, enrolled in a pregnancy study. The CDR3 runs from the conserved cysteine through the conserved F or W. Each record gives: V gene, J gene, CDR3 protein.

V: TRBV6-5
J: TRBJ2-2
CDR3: CASSREQGNTGELFF

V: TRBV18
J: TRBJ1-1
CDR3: CASSPLAGQGTNTEAFF

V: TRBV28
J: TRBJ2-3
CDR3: CASSSTSGLTDTQYF

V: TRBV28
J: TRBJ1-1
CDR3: CASSRRGRGRYTEAFF

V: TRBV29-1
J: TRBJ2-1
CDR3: CSVGRSGNEQFF

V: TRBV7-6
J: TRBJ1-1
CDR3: CASSATGVGNTEAFF

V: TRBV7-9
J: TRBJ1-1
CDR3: CASSPGTANTEAFF

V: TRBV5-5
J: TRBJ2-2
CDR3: CASSRQGQNTGELFF

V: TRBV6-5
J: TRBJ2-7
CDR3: CASSFQGASYEQYF

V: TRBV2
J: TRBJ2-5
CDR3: CASSESQGRQETQYF

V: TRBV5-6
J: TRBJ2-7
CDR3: CASSGTGGYEQYF

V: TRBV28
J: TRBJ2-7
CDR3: CASTPAGQGAYEQYF

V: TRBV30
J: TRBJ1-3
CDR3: CAWSVTQGSAGNTIYF

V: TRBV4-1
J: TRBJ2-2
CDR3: CASSQETGASNTGELFF

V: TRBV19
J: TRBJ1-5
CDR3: CASNPDRPLSNQPQHF

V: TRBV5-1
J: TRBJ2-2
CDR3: CASSLAGGDTGELFF

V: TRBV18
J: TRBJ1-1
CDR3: CASSPGDRNTEAFF

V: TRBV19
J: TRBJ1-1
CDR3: CASSIRNSEAFF

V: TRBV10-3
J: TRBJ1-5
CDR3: CAISDTGLSNQPQHF